Listed below are T cell receptor beta chains from one sample, sequenced in a study of T cells in Graves' hyperthyroidism and ophthalmopathy. TCRdb fed the multiplex PCR reads into MiXCR, producing one record per CDR3 protein. The top ten hold around 15% of the sample, which has approximately 720,000 distinct CDR3 sequences, 18% seen once. Material for sequencing was blood. Receptors originate from a woman between 45 and 65 years old with Graves' hyperthyroidism that later progressed to Graves' ophthalmopathy. CDR3s include the opening cysteine and the closing phenylalanine or tryptophan. A D gene is named only where the DNA matches it firmly. Part of the rows lack a size; the others show once, few, many or a class for expanded clones.

j_call d_call v_call clone_size cdr3_nt cdr3_aa
TRBJ1-5 - TRBV6-5 - TGTGCCAGCAGTTACTCGCAGGACAATCAGCCCCAGCATTTT CASSYSQDNQPQHF
TRBJ1-1 - TRBV30 many TGTGCCTGGAGCCAGGAGAACACTGAAGCTTTCTTT CAWSQENTEAFF
TRBJ1-3 - TRBV6-4 - TGTGCCAGCAGTGAAGACAACTCTGGAAACACCATATATTTT CASSEDNSGNTIYF
TRBJ1-5 TRBD1 TRBV5-8 many TGTGCCAGCAGCTTGTTTCTCGAGACAGGGGACAGCAATCAGCCCCAGCATTTT CASSLFLETGDSNQPQHF
TRBJ1-1 TRBD1 TRBV6-1 many TGTGCCAGCAGGGACAGGGGGCTAGGGCACACTGAAGCTTTCTTT CASRDRGLGHTEAFF
TRBJ2-3 - TRBV7-9 many TGTGCCAGCAGCTCCGGCAGGGTGCCGAGCACAGATACGCAGTATTTT CASSSGRVPSTDTQYF
TRBJ1-1 - TRBV5-1 - TGCGCCAGCTTCAGGGACGTCTTGAACACTGAAGCTTTCTTT CASFRDVLNTEAFF
TRBJ1-5 - TRBV7-9 - TGTGCCAGCAGCTTAGAGACAGTCAATCAGCCCCAGCATTTT CASSLETVNQPQHF
TRBJ2-1 - TRBV18 many TGTGCCAGCTCACCACTTGTAGAGGAGCAGTTCTTC CASSPLVEEQFF
TRBJ1-1 TRBD1 TRBV12-3/TRBV12-4 many TGTGCCAGCAGACGTCGACAGGGGGCTTGGACTGAAGCTTTCTTT CASRRRQGAWTEAFF
TRBJ2-1 - TRBV30 few TGTGCCTGGCGGTCCGGGAGACCGCGCGCCTACAATGAGCAGTTCTTC CAWRSGRPRAYNEQFF
TRBJ2-3 - TRBV5-1 many TGCGCCAGCAGCTGGGACATCACAGATACGCAGTATTTT CASSWDITDTQYF
TRBJ1-1 - TRBV12-3/TRBV12-4 many TGTGCCAGCAGCCCTTTCGTAAGTAGCACTGAAGCTTTCTTT CASSPFVSSTEAFF
TRBJ2-3 - TRBV5-4 once TGTGCCAGCAGCCTCATATCCGGGTCTTGGGGTACAGATACGCAGTATTTT CASSLISGSWGTDTQYF
TRBJ1-1 - TRBV4-1 - TGCGCCAGCAGCCAGCCTGGGGTTAGCACTGAAGCTTTCTTT CASSQPGVSTEAFF
TRBJ2-1 TRBD2 TRBV14 many TGTGCCAGCAGCCAAGACGGGACTAGGTCTTTGTACAATGAGCAGTTCTTC CASSQDGTRSLYNEQFF
TRBJ1-5 - TRBV12-3/TRBV12-4 few TGTGCCAGCGGACAACAGGTAACGGGACAGCCCCAGCATTTT CASGQQVTGQPQHF
TRBJ1-1 - TRBV7-8 few TGTGCCAGCAGCTTAGCGCAAACCACGGCAGGCGACCCTGAAGCTTTCTTT CASSLAQTTAGDPEAFF
TRBJ1-2 TRBD1 TRBV7-2 - TGTGCCAGCAGCCTCATTAGAGGGGGCAATGGCTACACCTTC CASSLIRGGNGYTF
TRBJ1-6 - TRBV13 many TGTGCCAGCAGCCCGGGACGGAATAATTCACCCCTCCACTTT CASSPGRNNSPLHF
TRBJ2-5 TRBD2 TRBV7-3 few TGTGCCAGCAGCTTGGGACTAACCCTAACACAAGAGACCCAGTACTTC CASSLGLTLTQETQYF
TRBJ2-3 - TRBV5-8 few TGTGCCAGCAGCTTGTGGAAGGGCCTGGGCGCAGATACGCAGTATTTT CASSLWKGLGADTQYF
TRBJ2-7 TRBD2 TRBV2 - TGTGCCAGCAGTTTCGCTAGCGGGGGGCCCTACGAGCAGTACTTC CASSFASGGPYEQYF
TRBJ2-3 - TRBV5-1 many TGCGCCAGCAGCTTGGACGTCGCAGATACGCAGTATTTT CASSLDVADTQYF
TRBJ2-5 - TRBV7-9 - TGTGCCAGCAGCCGCGGGGACGTACAAGAGACCCAGTACTTC CASSRGDVQETQYF
TRBJ1-1 - TRBV11-1 many TGTGCCAGCAGCTTAGAATCGGGGCAGGGGACTGAAGCTTTCTTT CASSLESGQGTEAFF
TRBJ1-1 TRBD1 TRBV9 - TGTGCCAGCAGCGCGGGGACAGGGGGCGCTTACACTGAAGCTTTCTTT CASSAGTGGAYTEAFF